Each of the 17 T cell receptor beta chains below was sequenced from the same sample in a study of shared clonotypes between healthy human individuals. Naive CD8 cells were CD45RO-negative, positively selected for CCR7, excluding terminally differentiated effector memory CD45RA+ cells. Assay: immunoSEQ multiplex PCR; the TCRdb copy retains only in-frame clones and omits some. The table shows about 2.2 million clones, with approximately 94% occurring only once. The sample was naive CD8+ T cells from PBMCs. These receptors originate from a young man in good health. Some clones in this sample may be carry-over from other donors' samples.

V is TRBV15 and J is TRBJ2-5; 8 bases are a match to TRBD2. The CDR3 contains 15 residues. The germline gives CDR1 LNHNV, CDR2 YYDKDF (reference sequence). The V and J ends lost 2 bases and 3 bases, in that order; junction bases with no gene match: 5. In DNA, the CDR3 is TGTGCCACCAGCAGACCTGGGACTAGAGAAGAGACCCAGTACTTC. Translated: CATSRPGTREETQYF.

In this sample, this clone turned up once. This chain connects TRBV5-1 to TRBJ2-1; 8 bases are shared with TRBD2. Looked up from germline, CDR1 is SGHRS and CDR2 is YFSETQ. The CDR3 length is 16 residues. J lost 3 bases, V lost 4 bases, and 9 bases had no gene match. The CDR3 coding sequence is TGCGCCAGCAGCATTCGGTTAGCGGGGCACTACAATGAGCAGTTCTTC. Its protein is CASSIRLAGHYNEQFF.

The chain has TRBV28 and TRBJ1-2; TRBD1 might be the D (6 bases). This CDR3 has 14 amino acids. Trimming cost V 2 bases and J 4 bases, with 11 bases left between them. CDR1 is MDHEN and CDR2 is SYDVKM in the germline V gene. CDR3: CASSLTPGAYGYTF. CDR3 sequence (DNA): TGTGCCAGCAGTTTAACCCCAGGGGCCTATGGCTACACCTTC.

CDR3 sequence (DNA): TGTGCCAGCAGTAATAGACTAGCGGGAGGAGGAGAGACCCAGTACTTC. This gives the protein CASSNRLAGGGETQYF. The rearrangement links TRBV2 to TRBJ2-5, with 13 bases fitting TRBD2. This CDR3 contains 16 residues. The trim removed 5 bases at V and 4 bases at J, leaving 7 bases unmatched. Per germline, CDR1 SNHLY and CDR2 FYNNEI.

CDR3 coding DNA: TGTGCCAGCAGCCCCCCTGGGGGCGGGCCCGCCTACGAGCAGTACTTC. Translated, it gives CASSPPGGGPAYEQYF. The chain recombines TRBV7-2 with TRBJ2-7; D is possibly TRBD1 (6 bases). Germline V lookup: CDR1 SGHTA, CDR2 FQGNSA. The CDR3 runs to 16 residues. Trimming took 5 bases from V and 2 from J, leaving 19 bases between them.

The chain has TRBV6-1 and TRBJ2-2; 7 bases agree with TRBD2. CDR3 length equals 15 residues. V shed 4 bases, J shed 1 base, and the junction held 3 bases outside the gene matches. Germline-derived CDR1 and CDR2 are MNHNS and SASEGT. CDR3 sequence (DNA): TGTGCCAGCAGTGCCCAGCGGGGGAACACCGGGGAGCTGTTTTTT. Residues: CASSAQRGNTGELFF.

Concerning this clone itself: The junction departs from germline at one end; a sequencing error may be responsible. The rearrangement links TRBV2 to TRBJ2-1; 8 nucleotides agree with TRBD2. Germline assignment: CDR1 SNHLY and CDR2 FYNNEI. The CDR3 loop spans 11 amino acids. CDR3 DNA: TGTGCCAGCAGAGAAGGACTAGCTAAGTTCTTC. Its translation: CASREGLAKFF.

The chain joins TRBV6-5 to TRBJ1-2; no reliable D call. With 2 bases removed from V and 4 bases from J, the gap between germline ends came to 14 bases. The CDR3 sequence is 15 residues long. CDR1 is MNHEY, CDR2 SVGAGI, per germline. The CDR3 nucleotides read TGTGCCAGCAGTTACGGCCCTGGTGGGGTCTATGGCTACACCTTC. As protein: CASSYGPGGVYGYTF.

V gene TRBV29-1 combines with J gene TRBJ2-5, with 13 positions matching TRBD2. Per germline, CDR1 SQVTM and CDR2 ANQGSEA. Trimming cost V 3 bases and J 0 bases; bases outside gene matches: 7. The CDR3 length is 17 residues. The CDR3 DNA follows: TGCAGCGTTGAGGGACTAGCGGGACAGATCCACCAAGAGACCCAGTACTTC. Translation gives CSVEGLAGQIHQETQYF.

This chain links TRBV7-6 with TRBJ2-5; TRBD2 aligns across 11 bases. Germline V gives CDR1 SGHVS, CDR2 FNYEAQ. CDR3 length: 14 amino acids. Unmatched junction bases numbered 6, after V lost 5 bases and J lost 7 bases. CDR3 protein: CASSLSGRAGTQYF. For the CDR3, the DNA is TGTGCCAGCAGCCTTAGCGGGAGGGCCGGGACCCAGTACTTC.

The V call is TRBV7-3, the J call TRBJ2-2, with D possibly matching TRBD2 (7 bases). Germline-derived CDR1 and CDR2 are SGHTA and FQGTGA. Trimming cost V 0 bases and J 9 bases, with 11 bases left between them. The CDR3 covers 14 residues. Here the CDR3 DNA reads TGTGCCAGCAGCTTAACTGGGAGGGACAGGGAGCTGTTTTTT. Its protein product is CASSLTGRDRELFF.

The chain couples TRBV2 to TRBJ1-5; 7 positions agree with TRBD1. The CDR3 runs 18 residues. Losses at the gene ends were 1 base for V and 0 bases for J; bases not matched to a gene: 9. Germline values: CDR1 SNHLY, CDR2 FYNNEI. The CDR3, as DNA: TGTGCCAGCAGTGAAGGAAGGGGGCTCCTTTATAGCAATCAGCCCCAGCATTTT. Its translation: CASSEGRGLLYSNQPQHF. The whole variable domain, filled in from reference TRBV2 and TRBJ1-5, reads EPEVTQTPSHQVTQMGQEVILRCVPISNHLYFYWYRQILGQKVEFLVSFYNNEISEKSEIFDDQFSVERPDGSNFTLKIRSTKLEDSAMYFCASSEGRGLLYSNQPQHFGDGTRLSIL.

The genes are TRBV25-1 and TRBJ2-5; 14 bases agree with TRBD2. This CDR3 comprises 15 residues. CDR1 is MGHDK, CDR2 SYGVNS, per germline. V trimming: 4 bases; J trimming: 5 bases; junction bases outside the gene matches: 3. The CDR3 coding sequence is TGTGCCAGCAGTGTGACTAGCGGGAGGGATGAGACCCAGTACTTC. Protein product: CASSVTSGRDETQYF.

A word on this clone: This sample includes further DNA sequences coding for the same CDR3. This chain joins TRBV27 and TRBJ2-5; perhaps D is TRBD1 or TRBD2 (6 bases each). The CDR3 covers 14 residues. Germline V gene lookup returns CDR1 MNHEY and CDR2 SMNVEV (reference sequence). V gave up 2 bases and J gave up 4 bases, with 11 bases separating them. CDR3 in DNA: TGTGCCAGCAGTTTACTTGGGGGGCGAGAGACCCAGTACTTC. It translates to CASSLLGGRETQYF.

This sequence joins TRBV7-9 and TRBJ2-7, with 10 bases matching TRBD2. J lost 1 base, V lost 5 bases, and 8 bases had no gene match. There are 16 residues in the CDR3. The germline CDR1 and CDR2 sequences are SEHNR and FQNEAQ (reference sequence). The CDR3, as DNA: TGTGCCAGCAGCGGGGGCGCTAGCGGGAGATCCTACGAGCAGTACTTC. Encoded protein: CASSGGASGRSYEQYF.

The chain joins TRBV19 to TRBJ1-4, with no clear D. The CDR3 covers 13 residues. The V end lost 2 bases, the J end lost 8 bases, and 9 bases lay between the germline ends. In germline, CDR1 is LNHDA, CDR2 SQIVND (reference sequence). The CDR3 nucleotides are TGTGCCAGTAGTATAATTTCGGCGGAAAAACTGTTTTTT. Residues: CASSIISAEKLFF.

This rearrangement joins TRBV19 to TRBJ1-4, with a tentative D call TRBD1 (5 bases). CDR3 length: 15 residues. In germline, CDR1 is LNHDA, CDR2 SQIVND (reference sequence). Trimming took 6 bases from V and 5 from J, leaving 16 bases between them. The CDR3 coding sequence is TGTGCCAGTAGCGAAGGACTTTGGGGGAATGAAAAACTGTTTTTT. Protein product: CASSEGLWGNEKLFF.